A selection of T cell receptor beta chains follows, all from one sample in a study of blood T cell repertoires in COVID-19. Generated by immunoSEQ multiplex PCR, the TCRdb table keeps only in-frame clones and is missing some. The data hold 150,000 to 200,000 clones, with roughly 80% observed a single time. Input material: peripheral blood. The receptors were gathered from a human donor in a cohort sampled during active COVID-19. CDR3s include the opening cysteine and the closing phenylalanine or tryptophan. Each record gives: J gene, clone size, V gene, D gene, CDR3 DNA, CDR3 protein. D genes are given only for firm matches. Expanded clones get a size class; other rows say once, few or many, or leave the size out.

TRBJ2-7	NA	TRBV24-1	NA	TGTGCCACCAGCCCCACAGCGGCCCCCGGGGAGCAGTACTTC	CATSPTAAPGEQYF
TRBJ2-2	NA	TRBV9	TRBD2	TGTGCCAGCAGCGTAGCTAATCCTAGCGGGAGGCCGAACACCGGGGAGCTGTTTTTT	CASSVANPSGRPNTGELFF
TRBJ1-2	few	TRBV5-4	NA	TGTGCCAGCAGCTTGGCACCAGGGCGCGGCTACACCTTC	CASSLAPGRGYTF
TRBJ1-2	NA	TRBV27	TRBD1	TGTGCCAGCAGAGATTTCTCGCGGGACAGGGATGACTATGGCTACACCTTC	CASRDFSRDRDDYGYTF
TRBJ1-1	NA	TRBV7-9	NA	TGTGCCAGCAGCTTAGCCGGGAACACTGAAGCTTTCTTT	CASSLAGNTEAFF
TRBJ2-1	NA	TRBV7-3	TRBD1	TGTGCCAGCAGCGTGGGACAGGTCATTATCAATGAGCAGTTCTTC	CASSVGQVIINEQFF
TRBJ1-2	medium-sized	TRBV28	TRBD1	TGTGCCAGCAGTTTATTATCGACAGGGGCTGATGGCTACACCTTC	CASSLLSTGADGYTF
TRBJ2-7	NA	TRBV9	NA	TGTGCCAGCAGCGTAGTATCGATGGGGGGCGAGCAGTACTTC	CASSVVSMGGEQYF
TRBJ2-1	NA	TRBV5-5	TRBD2	TGTGCCAGCAGCTTCTCCCTGGCTAGCGGGGGGACTGAGCAGTTCTTC	CASSFSLASGGTEQFF
TRBJ2-3	NA	TRBV6-6	NA	TGTGCCAGCAGTTATAGAGCGGCGAGCACAGATACGCAGTATTTT	CASSYRAASTDTQYF
TRBJ2-7	NA	TRBV7-9	TRBD1	TGTGCCAGCAGCCGACAGGGGACAACGAGCTACGAGCAGTACTTC	CASSRQGTTSYEQYF
TRBJ2-7	NA	TRBV14	TRBD2	TGTGCCAGCAGCCAAATAGCGGGAGAGACCTACGAGCAGTACTTC	CASSQIAGETYEQYF
TRBJ2-3	NA	TRBV7-9	TRBD2	TGTGCCAGCAGCTTAGGGGGTCTAGCGGGAGCAGATACGCAGTATTTT	CASSLGGLAGADTQYF
TRBJ2-7	once	TRBV2	NA	TGTGCCAGCAGACACGGGGAGCTCGAGCAGTACTTC	CASRHGELEQYF
TRBJ2-7	NA	TRBV19	TRBD2	TGTGCCAGTGCGACTAGCGGGCTTCCCTACGAGCAGTACTTC	CASATSGLPYEQYF
TRBJ1-2	NA	TRBV5-4	TRBD1	TGTGCCAGCAGACCCGGTGACAGGGGGAACTATGGCTACACCTTC	CASRPGDRGNYGYTF
TRBJ2-5	NA	TRBV7-2	TRBD2	TGTGCCAGCAGCCCTCGGACTAGCGGGGGGACGTACCAAGAGACCCAGTACTTC	CASSPRTSGGTYQETQYF
TRBJ2-7	NA	TRBV5-1	TRBD1	TGCGCCAGCAGCACGGACAGGGGAAGCTCCTACGAGCAGTACTTC	CASSTDRGSSYEQYF
TRBJ2-7	NA	TRBV5-6	TRBD1	TGTGCCAGCAGCTGGCCGGGACAGGCGGTCTACGAGCAGTACTTC	CASSWPGQAVYEQYF
TRBJ2-7	NA	TRBV5-4	TRBD1	TGTGCCAGCAGCCGAGACAGGGTCGCCTACGAGCAGTACTTC	CASSRDRVAYEQYF
TRBJ2-7	once	TRBV4-2	TRBD2	TGTGCCAGCAGCCAAGGGACTAGCGGGTATGTTTCCAATCCCTACGAGCAGTACTTC	CASSQGTSGYVSNPYEQYF
TRBJ2-7	once	TRBV14	TRBD1	TGTGCCAGCAGCCAAGACCGGGACAGCTCCTACGAGCAGTACTTC	CASSQDRDSSYEQYF
TRBJ2-7	NA	TRBV5-1	NA	TGCGCCAGCAGCCCCCTGGGACTTCTCTCCTACGAGCAGTACTTC	CASSPLGLLSYEQYF
TRBJ2-2	once	TRBV9	NA	TGTGCCAGCAGCTTAAGGGGGGGCTCGAACACCGGGGAGCTGTTTTTT	CASSLRGGSNTGELFF
TRBJ1-3	NA	TRBV11-2	NA	TGTGCCAGCACTGGCGGGGCTGGAAACACCATATATTTT	CASTGGAGNTIYF
TRBJ1-2	few	TRBV19	TRBD1	TGTGCCAGTAGTCCCCCAGGGAAGGGGGCTATTGGCTACACCTTC	CASSPPGKGAIGYTF
TRBJ2-2	NA	TRBV6-2/TRBV6-3	TRBD1	TGTGCCAGCAGTACGGGGACAGTACCCTTGAACACCGGGGAGCTGTTTTTT	CASSTGTVPLNTGELFF
TRBJ2-7	NA	TRBV5-1	NA	TGCGCCAGCAGCTCGTCCTACGAGCAGTACTTC	CASSSSYEQYF
TRBJ2-1	NA	TRBV5-8	TRBD2	TGTGCCAGCAGCTTGCCGGGGGGCTCCTACAATGAGCAGTTCTTC	CASSLPGGSYNEQFF
TRBJ2-5	once	TRBV7-3	TRBD1	TGTGCCAGCAGCCCGACAGGGTCTTTGGAGACCCAGTACTTC	CASSPTGSLETQYF
TRBJ2-5	NA	TRBV24-1	TRBD1	TGTGCCACCAGTGATGGGGGGACAGGGGTTAAAGAGACCCAGTACTTC	CATSDGGTGVKETQYF
TRBJ2-3	few	TRBV18	NA	TGTGCCACCGAATTATCGATCGAGGATACGCAGTATTTT	CATELSIEDTQYF
TRBJ2-7	few	TRBV28	NA	TGTGCCAGCAGACCAGACAGTCCCTACGAGCAGTACTTC	CASRPDSPYEQYF
TRBJ2-7	NA	TRBV3-1/TRBV3-2	TRBD1	TGTGCCAGCAGCCAAGCGGGGACAGGGATAGCCTACGAGCAGTACTTC	CASSQAGTGIAYEQYF
TRBJ2-7	NA	TRBV27	TRBD1	TGTGCCAGCAGTTTGGTAGACAGGGCCCACGAGCAGTACTTC	CASSLVDRAHEQYF
TRBJ2-7	NA	TRBV7-8	NA	TGTGCCAGCAAGGATTCCAGGGGTCCCTACGAGCAGTACTTC	CASKDSRGPYEQYF
TRBJ1-5	NA	TRBV5-6	TRBD1	TGTGCCAGCAGCCTTCGGACAGGGGGTTTTAATCAGCCCCAGCATTTT	CASSLRTGGFNQPQHF